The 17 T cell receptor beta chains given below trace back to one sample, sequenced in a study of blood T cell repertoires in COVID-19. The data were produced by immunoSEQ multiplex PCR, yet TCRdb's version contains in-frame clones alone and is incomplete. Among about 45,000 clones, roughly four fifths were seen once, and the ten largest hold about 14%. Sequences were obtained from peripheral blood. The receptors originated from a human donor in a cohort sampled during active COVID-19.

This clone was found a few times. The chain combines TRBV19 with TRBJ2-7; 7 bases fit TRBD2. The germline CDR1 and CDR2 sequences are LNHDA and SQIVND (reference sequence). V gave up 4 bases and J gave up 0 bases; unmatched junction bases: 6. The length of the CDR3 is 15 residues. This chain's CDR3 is CASSKFPSGSYEQYF. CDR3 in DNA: TGTGCCAGTAGTAAATTCCCTAGCGGCTCCTACGAGCAGTACTTC. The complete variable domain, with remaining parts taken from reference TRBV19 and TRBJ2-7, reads DGGITQSPKYLFRKEGQNVTLSCEQNLNHDAMYWYRQDPGQGLRLIYYSQIVNDFQKGDIAEGYSVSREKKESFPLTVTSAQKNPTAFYLCASSKFPSGSYEQYFGPGTRLTVT.

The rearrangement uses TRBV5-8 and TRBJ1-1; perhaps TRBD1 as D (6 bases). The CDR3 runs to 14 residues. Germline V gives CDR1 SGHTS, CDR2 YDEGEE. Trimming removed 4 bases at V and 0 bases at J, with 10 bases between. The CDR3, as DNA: TGTGCCAGCAGCACCGGGACATTGAACACTGAAGCTTTCTTT. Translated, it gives CASSTGTLNTEAFF.

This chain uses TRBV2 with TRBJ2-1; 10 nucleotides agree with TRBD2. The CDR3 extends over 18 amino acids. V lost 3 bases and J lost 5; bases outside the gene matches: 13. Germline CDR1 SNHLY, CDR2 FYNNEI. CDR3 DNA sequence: TGTGCCAGCAGTGAGAGGGGGGTAGCGGGAGGACTCGACAATGAGCAGTTCTTC. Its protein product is CASSERGVAGGLDNEQFF.

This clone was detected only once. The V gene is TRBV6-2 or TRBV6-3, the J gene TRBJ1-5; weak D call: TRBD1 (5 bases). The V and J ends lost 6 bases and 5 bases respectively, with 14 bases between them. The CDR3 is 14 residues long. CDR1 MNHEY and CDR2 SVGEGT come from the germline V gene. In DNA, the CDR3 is TGTGCCAGCAGCCCGGACATCTCCTATCAGCCCCAGCATTTT. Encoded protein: CASSPDISYQPQHF.

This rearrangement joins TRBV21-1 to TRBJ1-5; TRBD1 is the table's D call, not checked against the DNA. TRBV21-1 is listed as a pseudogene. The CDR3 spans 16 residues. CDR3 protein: CASSKIQGYSNQPQHF. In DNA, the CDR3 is TGTGCCAGCAGCAAAATTCAGGGGTATAGCAATCAGCCCCAGCATTTT.

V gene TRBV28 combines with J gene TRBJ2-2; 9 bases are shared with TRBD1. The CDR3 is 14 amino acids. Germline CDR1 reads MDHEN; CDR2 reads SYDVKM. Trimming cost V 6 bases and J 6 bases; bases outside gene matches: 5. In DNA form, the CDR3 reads TGTGCCAGCAGGAGACAGGGGGGGGCCGGGGAGCTGTTTTTT. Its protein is CASRRQGGAGELFF.

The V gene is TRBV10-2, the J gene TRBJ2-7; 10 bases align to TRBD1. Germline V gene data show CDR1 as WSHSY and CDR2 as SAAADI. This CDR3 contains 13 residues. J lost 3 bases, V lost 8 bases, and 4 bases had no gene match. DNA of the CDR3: TGCGCCAGCCGAGGGACAGGGGACTACGAGCAGTACTTC. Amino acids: CASRGTGDYEQYF.

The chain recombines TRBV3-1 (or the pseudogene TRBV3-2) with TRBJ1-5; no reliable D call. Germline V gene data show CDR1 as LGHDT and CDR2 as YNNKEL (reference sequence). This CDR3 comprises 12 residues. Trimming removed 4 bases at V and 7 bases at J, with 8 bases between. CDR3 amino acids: CASSPSGQPQHF. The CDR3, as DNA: TGTGCCAGCAGCCCCTCCGGGCAGCCCCAGCATTTT.

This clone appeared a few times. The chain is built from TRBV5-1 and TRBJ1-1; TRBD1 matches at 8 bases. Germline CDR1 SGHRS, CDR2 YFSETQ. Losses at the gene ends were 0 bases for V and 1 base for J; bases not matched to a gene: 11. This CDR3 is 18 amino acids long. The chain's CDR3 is CASSLDSLSGTGNTEAFF. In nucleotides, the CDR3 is TGCGCCAGCAGCTTGGATTCCCTCTCCGGGACAGGGAACACTGAAGCTTTCTTT.

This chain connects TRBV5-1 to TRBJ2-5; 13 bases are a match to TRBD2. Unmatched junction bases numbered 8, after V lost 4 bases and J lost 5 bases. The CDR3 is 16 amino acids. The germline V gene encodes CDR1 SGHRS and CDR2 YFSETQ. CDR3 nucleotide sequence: TGCGCCAGCAGCACCGGACTAGCGGGAGTAGGCGAGACCCAGTACTTC. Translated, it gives CASSTGLAGVGETQYF. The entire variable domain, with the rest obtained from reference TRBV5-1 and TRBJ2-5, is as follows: KAGVTQTPRYLIKTRGQQVTLSCSPISGHRSVSWYQQTPGQGLQFLFEYFSETQRNKGNFPGRFSGRQFSNSRSEMNVSTLELGDSALYLCASSTGLAGVGETQYFGPGTRLLVL.

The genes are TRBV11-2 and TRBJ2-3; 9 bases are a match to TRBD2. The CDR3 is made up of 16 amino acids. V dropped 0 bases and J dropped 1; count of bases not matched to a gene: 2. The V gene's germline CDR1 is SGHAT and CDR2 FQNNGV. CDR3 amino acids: CASSLELAGRTDTQYF. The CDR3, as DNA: TGTGCCAGCAGCTTAGAGCTAGCGGGGCGCACAGATACGCAGTATTTT.

DNA for the CDR3: TGTGCCAGCTCACCAAACGAAGGGGATGGAGAGACCCAGTACTTC. Encoded protein: CASSPNEGDGETQYF. This chain joins TRBV18 and TRBJ2-5; maybe TRBD1 (5 bases). CDR1 and CDR2 (germline): KGHSH, LQKENI. This CDR3 is 15 amino acids long. V lost 2 bases and J 4 bases, leaving 14 bases between the germline ends. The whole variable domain, filled in from reference TRBV18 and TRBJ2-5, reads NAGVMQNPRHLVRRRGQEARLRCSPMKGHSHVYWYRQLPEEGLKFMVYLQKENIIDESGMPKERFSAEFPKEGPSILRIQQVVRGDSAAYFCASSPNEGDGETQYFGPGTRLLVL.

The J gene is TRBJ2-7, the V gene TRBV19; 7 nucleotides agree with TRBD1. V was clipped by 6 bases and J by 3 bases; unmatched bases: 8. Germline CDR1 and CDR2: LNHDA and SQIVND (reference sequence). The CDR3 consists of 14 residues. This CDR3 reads CASRTGISDYEQYF. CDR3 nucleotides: TGTGCCAGTAGGACAGGGATTAGCGACTACGAGCAGTACTTC.

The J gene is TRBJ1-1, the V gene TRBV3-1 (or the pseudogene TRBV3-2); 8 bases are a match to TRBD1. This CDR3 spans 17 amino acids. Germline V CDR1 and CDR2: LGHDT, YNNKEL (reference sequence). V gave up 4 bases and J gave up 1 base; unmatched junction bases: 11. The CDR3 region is CASSRGTGSGGNTEAFF. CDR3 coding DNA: TGTGCCAGCAGCCGAGGGACAGGATCCGGGGGGAACACTGAAGCTTTCTTT.

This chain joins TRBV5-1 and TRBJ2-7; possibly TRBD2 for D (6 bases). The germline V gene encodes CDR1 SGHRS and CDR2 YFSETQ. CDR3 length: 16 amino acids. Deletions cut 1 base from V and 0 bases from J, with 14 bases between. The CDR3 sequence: CASSLTGGRISYEQYF. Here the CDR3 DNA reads TGCGCCAGCAGCTTGACTGGAGGGAGGATCTCCTACGAGCAGTACTTC.

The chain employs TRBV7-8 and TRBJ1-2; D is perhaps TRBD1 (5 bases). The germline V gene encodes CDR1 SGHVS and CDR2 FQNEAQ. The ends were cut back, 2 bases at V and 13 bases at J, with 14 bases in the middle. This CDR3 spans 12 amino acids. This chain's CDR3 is CASSLLEGTLTF. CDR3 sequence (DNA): TGTGCCAGCAGCTTATTGGAGGGGACGCTCACCTTC.

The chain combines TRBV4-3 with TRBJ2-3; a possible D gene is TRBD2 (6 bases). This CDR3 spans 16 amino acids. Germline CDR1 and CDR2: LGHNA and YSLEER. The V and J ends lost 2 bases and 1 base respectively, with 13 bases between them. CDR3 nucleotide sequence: TGCGCCAGCAGCCAATATGGGACGGGGGGCACAGATACGCAGTATTTT. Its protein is CASSQYGTGGTDTQYF.